A selection of T cell receptor beta chains follows, all from one sample in a study of shared clonotypes between healthy human individuals. Sequencing was performed with immunoSEQ multiplex PCR; in TCRdb, only in-frame clones are kept and a portion is missing. The sample carries roughly 2.1 million clones, 93% recorded once. The sequencing sample was made of naive CD8+ T cells from PBMCs. These receptors all stem from a man aged 18 to 29 in good health. Some clones in this sample may be carry-over from other donors' samples. Each CDR3 is given with its conserved first and last residue. D genes are given only for firm matches. Size tells how often a clone was seen (once, few, many) or the class of an expanded clone, and some rows leave it out.

TRBV28,TRBJ2-2,-,-,TGTGCCAGCAGTTTTAAGAGAACCGGGGAGCTGTTTTTT,CASSFKRTGELFF
TRBV10-3,TRBJ1-3,-,-,TGTGCCATCAAGGCCAGGGAAAAGGCGGCCTCTGGAAACACCATATATTTT,CAIKAREKAASGNTIYF
TRBV28,TRBJ2-2,-,-,TGTGCCAGCAGTTTCCAGCAAACAGTCTTGACCGGGGAGCTGTTTTTT,CASSFQQTVLTGELFF
TRBV14,TRBJ2-6,TRBD1,-,TGTGCCAGCAGCGAGGGTTGGGACAGGGGATCTGGGGCCAACGTCCTGACTTTC,CASSEGWDRGSGANVLTF
TRBV11-2,TRBJ2-7,TRBD1,-,TGTGCCAGCAGCTTAGGGGACCGGGACAGGCTCTACGAGCAGTACTTC,CASSLGDRDRLYEQYF
TRBV13,TRBJ1-2,-,-,TGTGCCAGCCGGTCGGGTAGGGACAACCTCTATGGCTACACCTTC,CASRSGRDNLYGYTF
TRBV30,TRBJ2-1,TRBD1,-,TGTGCCTGGAGTAAGGGGGCGCTGATCTTC,CAWSKGALIF
TRBV2,TRBJ2-7,-,-,TGTGCCAGCAGCCCTAACTACGAGCAGTACTTC,CASSPNYEQYF
TRBV6-6,TRBJ1-1,-,-,TGTGCCGGCCGACTTATGGTTAACACTGAAGCTTTCTTT,CAGRLMVNTEAFF
TRBV19,TRBJ2-1,-,-,TGTGCCAGTAGTATGGGCAATGAGCAGTTCTTC,CASSMGNEQFF
TRBV7-9,TRBJ2-7,-,-,TGTGCCAGCAGCCCCCCAGTGAGTACTACCGGGTTATCCTACGAGCAGTACTTC,CASSPPVSTTGLSYEQYF
TRBV27,TRBJ2-1,TRBD2,-,TGTGCCAGCAGGGGGCGGGAGGGGTTCCCTGAGCAGTTCTTC,CASRGREGFPEQFF
TRBV7-9,TRBJ1-5,-,-,TGTGCCAGCAGCTCCTCCGGGGGGGGAGGACAGCCCCAGCATTTT,CASSSSGGGGQPQHF
TRBV28,TRBJ1-4,-,once,TGTGCCAGCAGTTCAATCGGGGTTCGCGTGGGCAGACGTAATGAAAAACTGTTTTTT,CASSSIGVRVGRRNEKLFF
TRBV7-8,TRBJ1-1,-,-,TGTGCCAGCAGCTTGACCAGGCAGGGCAGGGCGTGGATGGGCACTGAAGCTTTCTTT,CASSLTRQGRAWMGTEAFF
TRBV11-2,TRBJ2-1,TRBD2,-,TGTGCCAGCAGCTTAGGGGGACTAGCATTCTACAATGAGCAGTTCTTC,CASSLGGLAFYNEQFF
TRBV27,TRBJ2-7,-,-,TGTGCCAGCAGTTTAGCGGGGTGGGGAAGGAGCCGCGAGCAGTACTTC,CASSLAGWGRSREQYF